This T cell receptor beta chain is from a study of blood T cell repertoires in COVID-19. Study overall: Acute-phase and convalescent COVID-19 samples originated in the United States, Italy and Spain. T cells, B-cell-depleted T cells, or PBMCs provided the cDNA or gDNA that served as material.

This CDR3 region has 15 residues. V lost 7 bases and J lost 8; bases outside the gene matches: 12. Germline V gene sequence: CDR1 MDHEN, CDR2 SYDVKM. Per the study methods: Reference gene primers were amplified, and this amplification served to estimate nucleated cell counts. Profiled with immunoSEQ multiplex PCR; TCRdb holds only in-frame clones, not every one. The V and J calls and clone size are taken from that table; D and trimming were inferred from the DNA. Among 150,000 or so clones listed, 90% were seen once. Material for sequencing was peripheral blood. This chain connects TRBV28 to TRBJ1-1; 11 bases align to TRBD1. This TCR came from a man aged 50 to 59 with acute or convalescent COVID-19. The CDR3 DNA follows: TGTGCCAGCACCCGAGGGTGGGACAGGGGGTCGGAAGCTTTCTTT. Translating gives CASTRGWDRGSEAFF. The variable domain in full, completed from reference TRBV28 and TRBJ1-1, reads DVKVTQSSRYLVKRTGEKVFLECVQDMDHENMFWYRQDPGLGLRLIYFSYDVKMKEKGDIPEGYSVSREKKERFSLILESASTNQTSMYLCASTRGWDRGSEAFFGQGTRLTVV.